The 26 T cell receptor beta chains below come from one sample, sequenced in a study of regulatory T cells in long-lasting Graves disease. Time point indicated: newly diagnosed GD, antithyroid drugs for less than 3 months. PBMCs were the source of the RNA used for TCR sequencing. Arm-PCR of CDR3 regions and iRepertoire HTBI primers were used to build TCR beta libraries. TCRdb fed the multiplex PCR reads into MiXCR, producing one record per CDR3 protein. This table holds over 450,000 distinct CDR3 sequences, 12% found once. The same data also contributed to another study, on T cells in Graves' hyperthyroidism and ophthalmopathy.

The starting material was peripheral blood mononuclear cells (PBMCs), obtained at new diagnosis, from a patient treated with antithyroid drugs. The receptors shown here come from a woman aged 25 to 39 with Graves disease.

In this sample, this clonotype turned up many times. The chain combines TRBV19 with TRBJ2-7; 9 bases line up with TRBD1. Germline values: CDR1 LNHDA, CDR2 SQIVND (reference sequence). This CDR3 is 16 amino acids long. V was pared by 6 bases and J by 2 bases, with 11 bases of the junction left unmatched. CDR3 sequence: CASSQVLRQGAYEQYF. For the CDR3, the DNA is TGTGCCAGTAGCCAAGTCTTGAGACAGGGGGCCTACGAGCAGTACTTC.

This clonotype was counted ten times or more. The V call is TRBV6-2 or TRBV6-3, the J call TRBJ2-1; D is uncertain. Germline V gives CDR1 MNHEY, CDR2 SVGEGT. The V gene lost 2 bases and the J gene lost 0 bases, with 8 bases spanning the gap. The CDR3 loop spans 15 amino acids. CDR3 sequence (DNA): TGTGCCAGCAGTTACGCCAGGAGCTCCTACAATGAGCAGTTCTTC. Its translation: CASSYARSSYNEQFF.

This clonotype was found many times. This chain joins TRBV7-9 and TRBJ2-3; 10 bases are a match to TRBD2. Per germline, CDR1 SEHNR and CDR2 FQNEAQ (reference sequence). The J segment lost 3 bases and the V segment lost 5 bases, leaving 20 bases of the junction unmatched. CDR3 size: 20 residues. CDR3 DNA sequence: TGTGCCAGCAGCCTAGGTTTAGCTAGCGGGAGTTCGTCGCGGACAGATACGCAGTATTTT. Residues: CASSLGLASGSSSRTDTQYF.

This clonotype was picked up a small number of times. The J gene is TRBJ2-2, the V gene TRBV24-1; D is ambiguous. This CDR3 region has 14 residues. CDR1 is KGHDR and CDR2 is SFDVKD in the germline V gene. Trimming cost V 3 bases and J 5 bases, with 9 bases left between them. CDR3 loop: CATSDIGRTGELFF. CDR3 nucleotide sequence: TGTGCCACCAGTGATATCGGTAGGACCGGGGAGCTGTTTTTT.

This clonotype appeared many times. This chain joins TRBV20-1 and TRBJ1-1; D perhaps matches TRBD1 (5 bases). The CDR3 loop spans 13 amino acids. Germline V gives CDR1 DFQATT, CDR2 SNEGSKA (reference sequence). Trimming cost V 3 bases and J 3 bases, with 11 bases left between them. The CDR3 DNA reads as TGCAGTGCTAGGACAGCCGGGGACACTGAAGCTTTCTTT. It codes for CSARTAGDTEAFF.

This clonotype was recorded many times. The chain combines TRBV10-2 with TRBJ1-4; D possibly corresponds to TRBD1 (6 bases). The CDR3 is made up of 17 amino acids. V gave up 10 bases and J gave up 4 bases, with 25 bases separating them. Germline lookup yields CDR1 WSHSY and CDR2 SAAADI. Here the CDR3 DNA reads TGCGCCATGAAAGGGAGGTTTCGGACAGTTGATAATGAAAAACTGTTTTTT. Amino acid sequence: CAMKGRFRTVDNEKLFF.

This clonotype was found many times. The chain combines TRBV11-2 with TRBJ2-7; D unresolved. The CDR3 loop spans 12 amino acids. Germline V lookup: CDR1 SGHAT, CDR2 FQNNGV. V was shortened by 1 base and J by 4 bases, with 5 bases between the two germline ends. The CDR3 DNA reads as TGTGCCAGCAGCTTAGCTACGTACGAGCAGTACTTC. It is translated as CASSLATYEQYF.

In this sample, this clonotype turned up many times. The chain employs TRBV28 and TRBJ2-1, with 10 bases identical to TRBD1. CDR3 length equals 16 residues. V shed 6 bases and J 2 bases; nucleotides not matched to a gene: 7. Germline CDR1 reads MDHEN; CDR2 reads SYDVKM. The CDR3 protein is CASRGTGAGTYNEQFF. CDR3 DNA: TGTGCCAGCAGGGGGACAGGGGCCGGAACCTACAATGAGCAGTTCTTC.

The chain employs TRBV28 and TRBJ2-7; no clear D gene. The CDR3 sequence is 15 residues long. CDR1 MDHEN and CDR2 SYDVKM come from the germline V gene. V gave up 8 bases and J gave up 3 bases, with 20 bases separating them. DNA of the CDR3: TGTGCCAGCCAGCTTTCAGTCAGTCGAGACTACGAGCAGTACTTC. Amino acids: CASQLSVSRDYEQYF.

V is TRBV7-3 and J is TRBJ2-2; 9 nucleotides agree with TRBD1. The V segment lost 6 bases and the J segment 6 bases; nucleotides outside the gene matches: 5. This CDR3 region has 14 residues. Germline CDR1 and CDR2: SGHTA and FQGTGA. CDR3 loop: CASRSDRGAGELFF. CDR3 DNA sequence: TGTGCCAGCAGATCAGACAGGGGGGCCGGGGAGCTGTTTTTT.

The rearrangement joins TRBV20-1 to TRBJ2-7; 10 nucleotides match TRBD1. There are 14 residues in the CDR3. V lost 5 bases to trimming and J lost 7 bases; unmatched junction nucleotides: 11. Per germline, CDR1 DFQATT and CDR2 SNEGSKA (reference sequence). The CDR3 region is CSAHPGQGFGEQYF. CDR3 coding DNA: TGCAGTGCTCACCCGGGACAGGGGTTCGGGGAGCAGTACTTC.

The chain couples TRBV20-1 to TRBJ2-7; no reliable D call. The germline gives CDR1 DFQATT, CDR2 SNEGSKA (reference sequence). This CDR3 is built from 12 residues. Trimming took off 6 bases at V and 1 base at J, with 10 bases between the two ends. Here the CDR3 DNA reads TGCAGTGCCCAAAGGTCTTCCTACGAGCAGTACTTC. Protein: CSAQRSSYEQYF.

This clonotype was counted many times. This rearrangement joins TRBV15 to TRBJ2-1, with 7 bases aligning to TRBD2. The length of the CDR3 is 14 residues. V was clipped by 1 base and J by 9 bases; unmatched bases: 6. Looked up from germline, CDR1 is LNHNV and CDR2 is YYDKDF (reference sequence). The CDR3 DNA reads as TGTGCCACCAGCAGAGCTATGACTAGCTTTGAGCAGTTCTTC. Its protein is CATSRAMTSFEQFF.

The V call is TRBV19, the J call TRBJ1-1; D is unclear. The CDR3 runs 14 residues. CDR1 is LNHDA, CDR2 SQIVND, per germline (reference sequence). Trimming removed 3 bases from V and 0 bases from J, with 8 bases in between. CDR3 sequence (DNA): TGTGCCAGTAGTATGAGACACCTGAACACTGAAGCTTTCTTT. The encoded protein is CASSMRHLNTEAFF. The full variable domain, rest sourced from reference TRBV19 and TRBJ1-1, is DGGITQSPKYLFRKEGQNVTLSCEQNLNHDAMYWYRQDPGQGLRLIYYSQIVNDFQKGDIAEGYSVSREKKESFPLTVTSAQKNPTAFYLCASSMRHLNTEAFFGQGTRLTVV.

In its sample, this clonotype was seen many times. The chain joins TRBV12-3 or TRBV12-4 to TRBJ2-7; D might be TRBD2 (6 bases). This CDR3 has 13 residues. The V gene lost 5 bases and the J gene lost 6 bases, with 14 bases spanning the gap. The CDR3: CASSGEGGTEQYF. CDR3 coding DNA: TGTGCCAGCAGTGGGGAAGGCGGGACCGAGCAGTACTTC.

This clonotype was detected ten times or more. The chain employs TRBV20-1 and TRBJ2-7; 9 bases map to TRBD2. The V and J ends lost 6 bases and 0 bases, in that order; junction bases with no gene match: 6. This CDR3 contains 14 residues. The V gene's germline CDR1 is DFQATT and CDR2 SNEGSKA (reference sequence). The DNA for the CDR3 is TGCAGTGCCTCCGGGACTAGCTCCTCCTACGAGCAGTACTTC. Protein product: CSASGTSSSYEQYF.

This clonotype was seen at least ten times. The gene calls are TRBV6-5 and TRBJ1-2; 7 nucleotides agree with TRBD1. The CDR3 runs to 14 residues. Trimming at V came to 0 bases and at J to 7 bases, leaving 5 bases not matched to a gene. Germline V lookup: CDR1 MNHEY, CDR2 SVGAGI. CDR3 DNA sequence: TGTGCCAGCAGTTACTCAGGGGGCGCGGGTGGCTACACCTTC. Translated: CASSYSGGAGGYTF.

This clonotype showed up many times. The chain uses TRBV20-1 and TRBJ1-1, with D possibly TRBD1 on 6 matching bases. This CDR3 has 16 residues. Trimming stripped 3 bases from V and 0 bases from J, with 17 bases between. In germline, CDR1 is DFQATT, CDR2 SNEGSKA (reference sequence). The CDR3 region has the DNA TGCAGTGCTAGCTTCCTCAGGGGCAACATGAACACTGAAGCTTTCTTT. It codes for CSASFLRGNMNTEAFF.

In this sample, this clonotype turned up many times. This chain uses TRBV10-3 with TRBJ2-6; D uncertain. The length of the CDR3 is 13 residues. V was trimmed by 6 bases and J by 3 bases, leaving 6 bases between them. Germline lookup yields CDR1 ENHRY and CDR2 SYGVKD. The CDR3 DNA reads TGTGCCATCAGCCCCGATGGGGCCAACGTCCTGACTTTC. Protein sequence: CAISPDGANVLTF.

The V and J genes are TRBV5-1 and TRBJ2-6; 7 nucleotides line up with TRBD1. Germline V CDR1 and CDR2: SGHRS, YFSETQ. The ends lost 5 bases at V and 2 bases at J; junction bases unmatched: 1. The CDR3 totals 14 residues. CDR3 DNA: TGCGCCAGCAGGCAGGGGGCTGGGGCCAACGTCCTGACTTTC. Amino acid sequence: CASRQGAGANVLTF. The full variable domain, completed using reference TRBV5-1 and TRBJ2-6, is KAGVTQTPRYLIKTRGQQVTLSCSPISGHRSVSWYQQTPGQGLQFLFEYFSETQRNKGNFPGRFSGRQFSNSRSEMNVSTLELGDSALYLCASRQGAGANVLTFGAGSRLTVL.

Points on this clonotype: Just one base apart from a much larger clone, this may be a read error. This is likely a read error, given that the CDR3 carries no conserved phenylalanine or tryptophan at its end. The V and J genes are TRBV28 and TRBJ2-1; the match to TRBD2 covers 12 bases. CDR1 is MDHEN, CDR2 SYDVKM, per germline. V was clipped by 4 bases and J by 0 bases; unmatched bases: 4. The CDR3 consists of 17 residues. The CDR3 spells CASSSRTSGDSYNEQFL. CDR3 DNA: TGTGCCAGCAGTTCTCGGACTAGCGGGGACTCCTACAATGAGCAGTTCCTC.

This clonotype has just a few counts. The rearrangement uses TRBV19 and TRBJ2-7; no clear D. V dropped 8 bases and J dropped 0 bases, with 17 bases sitting between them. The CDR3 extends over 15 amino acids. Germline CDR1 reads LNHDA; CDR2 reads SQIVND (reference sequence). For the CDR3, the DNA is TGTGCCAGTCGAACGACACTCGCAACCTCCTACGAGCAGTACTTC. Protein: CASRTTLATSYEQYF.

About this clonotype: A much larger clone sits a single nucleotide away, making a read error possible. This chain uses TRBV28 with TRBJ2-7, with a possible D match to TRBD1 (6 bases). CDR1 is MDHEN and CDR2 is SYDVKM in the germline V gene. V lost 6 bases and J 4 bases, leaving 19 bases between the germline ends. This CDR3 contains 15 residues. CDR3 loop: CASRPGARLFYEQYF. In DNA, the CDR3 is TGTGCCAGCAGGCCAGGGGCCCGCTTATTTTACGAGCAGTACTTC.

This clonotype was counted ten times or more. The chain carries TRBV4-1 and TRBJ2-3; 7 bases map to TRBD2. This CDR3 is built from 15 residues. The V gene's germline CDR1 is MGHRA and CDR2 YSYEKL. Unmatched junction bases numbered 5, after V lost 4 bases and J lost 1 base. This CDR3 is CASSRFAGGTDTQYF. As DNA, the CDR3 is TGCGCCAGCAGCCGATTTGCGGGGGGCACAGATACGCAGTATTTT.

Worth noting for this clonotype: One end of the junction fails to match germline, which may point to a read error. V and J are TRBV9 and TRBJ1-1; unclear D gene. The germline CDR1 and CDR2 sequences are SGDLS and YYNGEE. The CDR3 is made up of 15 amino acids. The CDR3 coding sequence is TGTGCCAGCAGCGTAGAAATAGGGCTGAACACTGGAGCTTTCTTT. Translation: CASSVEIGLNTGAFF.

The chain combines TRBV27 with TRBJ2-3; D gene ambiguous. The V gene's germline CDR1 is MNHEY and CDR2 SMNVEV (reference sequence). There are 15 residues in the CDR3. Trimming left V 3 bases short and J 3 bases short, with 13 bases between. Written as DNA, the CDR3 is TGTGCCAGCAGTTTGCGGTTGGGGTCGACAGATACGCAGTATTTT. Translated: CASSLRLGSTDTQYF.